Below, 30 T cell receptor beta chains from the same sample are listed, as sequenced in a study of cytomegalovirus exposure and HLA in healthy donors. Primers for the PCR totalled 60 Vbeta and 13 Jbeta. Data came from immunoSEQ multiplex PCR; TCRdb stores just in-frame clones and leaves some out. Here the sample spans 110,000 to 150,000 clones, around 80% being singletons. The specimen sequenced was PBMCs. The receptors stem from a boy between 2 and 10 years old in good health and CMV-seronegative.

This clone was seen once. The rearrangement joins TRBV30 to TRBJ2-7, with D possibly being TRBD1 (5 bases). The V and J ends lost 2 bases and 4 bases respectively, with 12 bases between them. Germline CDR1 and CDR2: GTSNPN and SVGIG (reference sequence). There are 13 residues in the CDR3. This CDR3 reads CAWSTDMTYEQYF. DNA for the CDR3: TGTGCCTGGAGTACGGACATGACTTACGAGCAGTACTTC. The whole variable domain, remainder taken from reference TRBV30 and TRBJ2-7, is SQTIHQWPATLVQPVGSPLSLECTVEGTSNPNLYWYRQAAGRGLQLLFYSVGIGQISSEVPQNLSASRPQDRQFILSSKKLLLSDSGFYLCAWSTDMTYEQYFGPGTRLTVT.

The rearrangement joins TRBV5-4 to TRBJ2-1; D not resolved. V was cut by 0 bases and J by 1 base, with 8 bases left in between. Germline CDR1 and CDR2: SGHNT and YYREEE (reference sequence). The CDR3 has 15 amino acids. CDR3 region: CASSLAALSYNEQFF. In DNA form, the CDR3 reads TGTGCCAGCAGCTTGGCGGCACTATCCTACAATGAGCAGTTCTTC.

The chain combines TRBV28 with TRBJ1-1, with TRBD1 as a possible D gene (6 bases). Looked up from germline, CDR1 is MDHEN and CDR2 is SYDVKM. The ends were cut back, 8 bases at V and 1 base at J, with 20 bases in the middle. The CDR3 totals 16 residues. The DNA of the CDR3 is TGTGCCAGCGTAGGGCCCCTTAAGGGACAGAACACTGAAGCTTTCTTT. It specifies CASVGPLKGQNTEAFF.

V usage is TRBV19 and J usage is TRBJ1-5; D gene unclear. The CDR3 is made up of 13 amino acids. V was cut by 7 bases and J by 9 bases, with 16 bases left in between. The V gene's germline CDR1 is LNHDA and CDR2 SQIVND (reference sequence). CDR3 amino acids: CASTLDSGRPQHF. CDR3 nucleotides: TGTGCCAGTACCCTCGATTCTGGGAGGCCCCAGCATTTT.

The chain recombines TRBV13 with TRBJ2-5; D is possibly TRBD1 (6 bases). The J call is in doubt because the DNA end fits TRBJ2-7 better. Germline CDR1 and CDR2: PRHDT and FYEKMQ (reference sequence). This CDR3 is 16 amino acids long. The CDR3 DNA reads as TGTGCCAGCAGCTTAGGCTCCACAGGGTGGTCCTACGAGCAGTACTTC. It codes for CASSLGSTGWSYEQYF.

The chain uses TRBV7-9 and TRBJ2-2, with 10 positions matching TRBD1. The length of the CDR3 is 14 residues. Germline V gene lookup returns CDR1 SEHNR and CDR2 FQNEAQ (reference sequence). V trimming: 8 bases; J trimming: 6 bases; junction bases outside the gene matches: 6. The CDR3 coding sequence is TGTGCCAGCCGGGACAGGGGTTTCCCCGGGGAGCTGTTTTTT. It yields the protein CASRDRGFPGELFF.

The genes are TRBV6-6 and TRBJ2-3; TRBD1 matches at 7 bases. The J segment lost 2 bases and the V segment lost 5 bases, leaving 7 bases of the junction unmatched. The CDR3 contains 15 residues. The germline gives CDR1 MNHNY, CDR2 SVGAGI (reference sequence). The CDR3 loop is CASSPRDRNTDTQYF. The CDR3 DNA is TGTGCCAGCAGTCCCCGGGACAGAAACACAGATACGCAGTATTTT.

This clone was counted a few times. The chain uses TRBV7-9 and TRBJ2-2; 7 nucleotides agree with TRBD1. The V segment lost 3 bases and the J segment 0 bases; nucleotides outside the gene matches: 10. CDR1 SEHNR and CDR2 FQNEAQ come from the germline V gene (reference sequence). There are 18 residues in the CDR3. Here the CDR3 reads CASSFIPGQRTNTGELFF. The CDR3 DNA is TGTGCCAGCAGCTTTATCCCGGGACAGCGAACGAACACCGGGGAGCTGTTTTTT.

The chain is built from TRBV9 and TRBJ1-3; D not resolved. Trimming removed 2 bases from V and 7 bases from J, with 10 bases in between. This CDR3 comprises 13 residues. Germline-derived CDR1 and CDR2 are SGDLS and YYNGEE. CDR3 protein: CASSVSPGNTIYF. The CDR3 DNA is TGTGCCAGCAGCGTTTCCCCCGGTAACACCATATATTTT.

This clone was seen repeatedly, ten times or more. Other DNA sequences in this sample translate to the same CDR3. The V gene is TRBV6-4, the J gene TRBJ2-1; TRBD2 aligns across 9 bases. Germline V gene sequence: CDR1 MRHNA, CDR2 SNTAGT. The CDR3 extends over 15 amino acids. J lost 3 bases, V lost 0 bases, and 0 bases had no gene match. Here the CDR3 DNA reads TGTGCCAGCAGTGACTCTAGCGGGAGCTACAATGAGCAGTTCTTC. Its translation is CASSDSSGSYNEQFF.

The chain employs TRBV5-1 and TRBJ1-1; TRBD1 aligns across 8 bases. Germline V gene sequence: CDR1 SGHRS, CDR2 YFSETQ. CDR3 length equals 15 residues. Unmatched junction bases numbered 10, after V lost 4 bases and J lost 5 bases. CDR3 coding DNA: TGCGCCAGCAGCCAACTCAGGGGGCGGAATACTGAAGCTTTCTTT. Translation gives CASSQLRGRNTEAFF.

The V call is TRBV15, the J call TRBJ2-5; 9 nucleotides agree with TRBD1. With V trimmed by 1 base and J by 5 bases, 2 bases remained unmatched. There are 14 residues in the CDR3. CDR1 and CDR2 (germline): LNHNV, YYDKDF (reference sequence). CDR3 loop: CATSRGGQGETQYF. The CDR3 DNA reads TGTGCCACCAGCAGAGGAGGACAGGGGGAGACCCAGTACTTC.

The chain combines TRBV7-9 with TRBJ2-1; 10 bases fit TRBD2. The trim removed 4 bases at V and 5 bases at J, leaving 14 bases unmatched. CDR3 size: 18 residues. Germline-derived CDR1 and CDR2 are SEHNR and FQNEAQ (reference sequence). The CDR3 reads CASSSTGTSAEVDNEQFF. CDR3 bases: TGTGCCAGCAGCTCTACCGGGACTAGCGCGGAGGTGGACAATGAGCAGTTCTTC.

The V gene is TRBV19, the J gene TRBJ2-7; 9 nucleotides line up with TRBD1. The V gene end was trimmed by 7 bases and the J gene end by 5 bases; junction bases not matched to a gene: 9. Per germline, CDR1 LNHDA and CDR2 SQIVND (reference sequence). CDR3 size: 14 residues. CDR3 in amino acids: CASNRGTGLNEQYF. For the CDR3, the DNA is TGTGCCAGTAACAGGGGGACAGGGTTGAACGAGCAGTACTTC.

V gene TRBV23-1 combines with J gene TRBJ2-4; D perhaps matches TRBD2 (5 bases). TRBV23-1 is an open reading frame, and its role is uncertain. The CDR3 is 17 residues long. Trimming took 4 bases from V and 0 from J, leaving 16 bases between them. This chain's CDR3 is CASSPRGPRGAKNIQYF. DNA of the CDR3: TGCGCCAGCAGTCCTAGAGGCCCACGGGGAGCCAAAAACATTCAGTACTTC.

CDR3 sequence: CASSLSTGTPLNEQFF. CDR3 nucleotides: TGTGCCAGCAGTTTATCGACAGGGACGCCGTTGAATGAGCAGTTCTTC. The rearrangement uses TRBV27 and TRBJ2-1; TRBD1 matches at 7 bases. CDR1 is MNHEY, CDR2 SMNVEV, per germline (reference sequence). Unmatched junction bases numbered 9, after V lost 0 bases and J lost 7 bases. This CDR3 region has 16 residues.

The CDR3 spells CASRLFSGSLAKNIQYF. In DNA form, the CDR3 reads TGCGCCAGCCGCCTCTTTAGCGGATCGCTAGCCAAAAACATTCAGTACTTC. The chain couples TRBV5-1 to TRBJ2-4; perhaps TRBD2 as D (6 bases). The germline V and J ends were trimmed by 7 bases and 0 bases, with 20 bases remaining between them. The V gene's germline CDR1 is SGHRS and CDR2 YFSETQ. The CDR3 is made up of 17 amino acids. The full variable domain, in which reference TRBV5-1 and TRBJ2-4 provide the parts outside the CDR3, is KAGVTQTPRYLIKTRGQQVTLSCSPISGHRSVSWYQQTPGQGLQFLFEYFSETQRNKGNFPGRFSGRQFSNSRSEMNVSTLELGDSALYLCASRLFSGSLAKNIQYFGAGTRLSVL.

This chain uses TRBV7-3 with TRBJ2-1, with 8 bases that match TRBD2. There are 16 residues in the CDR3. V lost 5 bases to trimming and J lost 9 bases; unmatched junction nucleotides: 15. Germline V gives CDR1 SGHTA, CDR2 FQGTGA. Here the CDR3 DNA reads TGTGCCAGCAGCCGTAAGCCGGGACTAGTTGCGTTTGAGCAGTTCTTC. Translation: CASSRKPGLVAFEQFF.

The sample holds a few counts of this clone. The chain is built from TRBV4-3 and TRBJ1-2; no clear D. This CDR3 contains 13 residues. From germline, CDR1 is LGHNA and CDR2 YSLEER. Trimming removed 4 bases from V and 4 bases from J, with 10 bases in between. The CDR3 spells CASSPDSSYGYTF. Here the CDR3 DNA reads TGCGCCAGCAGCCCCGATAGTAGCTATGGCTACACCTTC.

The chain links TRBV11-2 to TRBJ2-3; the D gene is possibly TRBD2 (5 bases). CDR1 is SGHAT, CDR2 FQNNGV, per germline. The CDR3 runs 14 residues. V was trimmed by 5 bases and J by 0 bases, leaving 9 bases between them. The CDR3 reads CASSVRGSTDTQYF. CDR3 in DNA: TGTGCCAGCAGCGTTCGGGGAAGCACAGATACGCAGTATTTT.

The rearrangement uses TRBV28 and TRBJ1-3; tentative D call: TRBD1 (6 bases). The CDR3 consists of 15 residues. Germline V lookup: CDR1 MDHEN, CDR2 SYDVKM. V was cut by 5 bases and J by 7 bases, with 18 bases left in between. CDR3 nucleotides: TGTGCCAGCAGTCTAAGGACAGCCAACGGGAACACCATATATTTT. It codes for CASSLRTANGNTIYF.

The DNA for the CDR3 is TGTGCCAGCAGTTCCCGTCCACAGGGTGGCGGAAACATTCAGTACTTC. It codes for CASSSRPQGGGNIQYF. This chain links TRBV6-5 with TRBJ2-4; D is possibly TRBD1 (6 bases). V lost 4 bases and J 6 bases, leaving 19 bases between the germline ends. Per the germline V gene, CDR1 is MNHEY and CDR2 is SVGAGI. The CDR3 has 16 residues.

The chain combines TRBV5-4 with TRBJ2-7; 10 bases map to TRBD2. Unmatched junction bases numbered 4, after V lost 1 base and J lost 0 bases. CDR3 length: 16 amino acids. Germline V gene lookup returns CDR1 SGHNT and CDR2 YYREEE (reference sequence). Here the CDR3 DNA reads TGTGCCAGCAGCTTGTCAGCGGGAGGGCCCTCCTACGAGCAGTACTTC. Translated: CASSLSAGGPSYEQYF.

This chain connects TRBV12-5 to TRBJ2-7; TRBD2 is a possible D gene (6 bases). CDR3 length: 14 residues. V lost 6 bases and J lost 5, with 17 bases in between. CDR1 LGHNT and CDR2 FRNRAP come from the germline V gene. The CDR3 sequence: CASGSGSPGDEQYF. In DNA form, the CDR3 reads TGTGCTAGTGGCTCCGGGAGCCCGGGGGACGAGCAGTACTTC.

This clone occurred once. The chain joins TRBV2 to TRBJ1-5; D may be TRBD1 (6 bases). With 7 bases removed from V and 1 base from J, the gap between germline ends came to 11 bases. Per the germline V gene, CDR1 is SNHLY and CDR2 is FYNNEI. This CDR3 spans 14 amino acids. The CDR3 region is CASTQGPSNQPQHF. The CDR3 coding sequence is TGTGCCAGCACCCAGGGGCCGAGCAATCAGCCCCAGCATTTT.

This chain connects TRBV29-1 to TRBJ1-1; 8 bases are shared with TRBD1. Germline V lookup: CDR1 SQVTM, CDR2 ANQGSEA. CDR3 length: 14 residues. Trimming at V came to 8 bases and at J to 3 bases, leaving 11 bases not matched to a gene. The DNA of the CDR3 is TGCAGCATCACCACGAGGACAGGGCACACTGAAGCTTTCTTT. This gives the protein CSITTRTGHTEAFF.

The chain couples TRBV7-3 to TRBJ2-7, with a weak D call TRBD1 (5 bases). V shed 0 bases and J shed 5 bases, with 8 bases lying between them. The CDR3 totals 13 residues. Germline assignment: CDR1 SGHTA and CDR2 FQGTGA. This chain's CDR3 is CASSLTWGHEQYF. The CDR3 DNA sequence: TGTGCCAGCAGCTTAACGTGGGGCCACGAGCAGTACTTC.

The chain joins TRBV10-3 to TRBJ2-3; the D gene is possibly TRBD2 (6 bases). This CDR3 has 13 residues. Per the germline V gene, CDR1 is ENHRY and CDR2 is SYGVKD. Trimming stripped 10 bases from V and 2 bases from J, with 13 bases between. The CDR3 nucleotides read TGTGCCACTCGGGAGCCCCCCACAGATACGCAGTATTTT. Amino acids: CATREPPTDTQYF.

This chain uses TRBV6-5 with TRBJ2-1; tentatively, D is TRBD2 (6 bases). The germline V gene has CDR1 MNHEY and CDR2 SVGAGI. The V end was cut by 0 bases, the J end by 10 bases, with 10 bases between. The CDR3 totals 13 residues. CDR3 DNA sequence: TGTGCCAGCAGTTACTCGACTAGTCCGGAGCAGTTCTTC. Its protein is CASSYSTSPEQFF.

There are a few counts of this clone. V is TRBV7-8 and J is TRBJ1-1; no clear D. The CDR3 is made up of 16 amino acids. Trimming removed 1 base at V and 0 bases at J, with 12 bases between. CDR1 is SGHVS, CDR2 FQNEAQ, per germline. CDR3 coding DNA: TGTGCCAGCAGCTTAGGGGCAGGAATGATGAACACTGAAGCTTTCTTT. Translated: CASSLGAGMMNTEAFF.